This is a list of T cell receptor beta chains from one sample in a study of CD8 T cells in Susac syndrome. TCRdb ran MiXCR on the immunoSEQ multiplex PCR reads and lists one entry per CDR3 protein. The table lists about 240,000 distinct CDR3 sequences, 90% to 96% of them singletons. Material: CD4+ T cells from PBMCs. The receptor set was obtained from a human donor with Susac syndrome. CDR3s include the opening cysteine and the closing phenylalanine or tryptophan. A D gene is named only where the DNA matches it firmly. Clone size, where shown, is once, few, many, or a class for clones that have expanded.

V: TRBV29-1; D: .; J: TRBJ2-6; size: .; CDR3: CSVYHPGSSRSGANVLTF; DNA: TGCAGCGTTTACCATCCGGGCAGCAGCCGGTCTGGGGCCAACGTCCTGACTTTC
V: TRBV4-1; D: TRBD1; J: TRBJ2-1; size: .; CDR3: CASSQQGTGTGGDEQFF; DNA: TGCGCCAGCAGCCAGCAGGGCACCGGGACAGGTGGGGATGAGCAGTTCTTC
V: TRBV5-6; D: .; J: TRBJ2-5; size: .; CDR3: CASSLVAGIKTQYF; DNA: TGTGCCAGCAGCTTGGTGGCAGGGATCAAGACCCAGTACTTC
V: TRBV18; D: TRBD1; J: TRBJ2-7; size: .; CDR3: CASSPGTGNEQYF; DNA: TGTGCCAGCTCACCCGGGACAGGGAACGAGCAGTACTTC
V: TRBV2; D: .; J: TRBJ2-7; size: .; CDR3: CASRRGRSYEQYF; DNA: TGTGCCAGCAGACGGGGGAGGTCCTACGAGCAGTACTTC
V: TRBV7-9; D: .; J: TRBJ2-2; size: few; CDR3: CASRLNTGELFF; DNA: TGTGCCAGCAGATTGAACACCGGGGAGCTGTTTTTT
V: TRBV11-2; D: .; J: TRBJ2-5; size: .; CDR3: CASSLGPTLGGETQYF; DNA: TGTGCCAGCAGCTTAGGTCCGACCTTAGGCGGTGAGACCCAGTACTTC
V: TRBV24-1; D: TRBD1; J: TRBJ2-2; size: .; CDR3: CATSDISDRAGELFF; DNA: TGTGCCACCAGTGACATATCCGACAGGGCCGGGGAGCTGTTTTTT
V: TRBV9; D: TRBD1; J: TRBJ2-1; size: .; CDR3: CASSAGQGLYNEQFF; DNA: TGTGCCAGCAGCGCAGGACAGGGTTTATACAATGAGCAGTTCTTC
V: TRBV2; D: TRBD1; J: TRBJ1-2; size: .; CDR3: CASSFDRGGNGYTF; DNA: TGTGCCAGCAGTTTCGACAGGGGCGGAAATGGCTACACCTTC
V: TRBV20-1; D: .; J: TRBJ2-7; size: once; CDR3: CSASWDSTSYEQYF; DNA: TGCAGTGCTAGTTGGGACTCAACTTCCTACGAGCAGTACTTC
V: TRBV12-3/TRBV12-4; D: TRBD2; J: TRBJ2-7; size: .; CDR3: CASRPGTSGTSYEQYF; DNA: TGTGCCAGCAGACCCGGGACTAGCGGGACCTCCTACGAGCAGTACTTC
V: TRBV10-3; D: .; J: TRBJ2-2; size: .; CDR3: CANQKANTGELFF; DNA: TGTGCCAACCAGAAAGCGAACACCGGGGAGCTGTTTTTT
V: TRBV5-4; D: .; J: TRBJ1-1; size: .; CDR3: CASSRESGTEAFF; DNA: TGTGCCAGCAGCCGGGAGAGTGGTACTGAAGCTTTCTTT
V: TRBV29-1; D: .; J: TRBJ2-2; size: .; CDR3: CSGSRENGELFF; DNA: TGCAGCGGCAGCAGGGAAAACGGGGAGCTGTTTTTT
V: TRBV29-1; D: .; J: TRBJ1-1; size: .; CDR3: CSVARTLNTEAFF; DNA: TGCAGCGTTGCTAGGACATTGAACACTGAAGCTTTCTTT
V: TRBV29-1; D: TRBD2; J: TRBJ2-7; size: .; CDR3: CSVGTSGKFGYEQYF; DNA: TGCAGCGTTGGGACTAGCGGAAAGTTCGGCTACGAGCAGTACTTC
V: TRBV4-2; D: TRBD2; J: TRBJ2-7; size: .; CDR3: CASSQPRGSGRSDYEQYF; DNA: TGTGCCAGCAGCCAACCCAGGGGCAGCGGGAGATCAGACTACGAGCAGTACTTC
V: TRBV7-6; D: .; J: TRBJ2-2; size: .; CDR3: CASSFPKSGELFF; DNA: TGTGCCAGCAGCTTCCCCAAGTCCGGGGAGCTGTTTTTT
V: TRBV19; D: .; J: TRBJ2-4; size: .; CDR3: CASTSSRTGVRNIQYF; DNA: TGTGCCAGTACCTCAAGTAGAACGGGAGTGCGTAACATTCAGTACTTC
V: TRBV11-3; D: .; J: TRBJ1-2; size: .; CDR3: CASSRLELTF; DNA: TGTGCCAGCAGCCGCTTGGAGCTCACCTTC
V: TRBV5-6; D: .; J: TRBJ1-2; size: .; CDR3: CASSPTSFESGGYTF; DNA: TGTGCCAGCAGCCCAACGTCTTTTGAGTCTGGAGGCTACACCTTC
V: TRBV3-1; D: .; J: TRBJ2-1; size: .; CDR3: CASSQPPWEQFF; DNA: TGTGCCAGCAGCCAACCTCCGTGGGAGCAGTTCTTC
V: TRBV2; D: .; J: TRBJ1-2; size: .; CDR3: CASSGQTVTWGYTF; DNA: TGTGCCAGCAGTGGACAGACAGTTACGTGGGGCTACACCTTC
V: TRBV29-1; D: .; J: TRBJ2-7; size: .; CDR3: CSGLVDGNEQYF; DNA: TGCAGCGGCCTAGTGGACGGCAACGAGCAGTACTTC
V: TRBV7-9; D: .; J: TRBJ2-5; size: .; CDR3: CASSLAGTEETQYF; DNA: TGTGCCAGCAGCTTAGCAGGGACGGAAGAGACCCAGTACTTC
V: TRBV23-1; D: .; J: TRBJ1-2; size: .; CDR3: CPQQPRDGYTF; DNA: TGCCCGCAGCAGCCAAGGGATGGCTACACCTTC
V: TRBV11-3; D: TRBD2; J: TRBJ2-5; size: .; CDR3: CASSLGGTRETQYF; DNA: TGTGCCAGCAGCTTAGGAGGGACTAGGGAGACCCAGTACTTC
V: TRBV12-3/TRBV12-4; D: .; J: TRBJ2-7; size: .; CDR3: CASNSNGRDEQYF; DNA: TGTGCCAGCAACTCTAACGGTCGGGACGAGCAGTACTTC
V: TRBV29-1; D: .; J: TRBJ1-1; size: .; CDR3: CSAGTEAFF; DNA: TGCAGCGCAGGCACTGAAGCTTTCTTT
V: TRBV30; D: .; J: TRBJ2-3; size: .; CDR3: CARDLKGGDTQYF; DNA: TGTGCCCGAGACTTGAAGGGTGGAGATACGCAGTATTTT
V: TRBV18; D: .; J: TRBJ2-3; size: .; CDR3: CASSARTVGSTDTQYF; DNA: TGTGCCAGCTCAGCTCGGACCGTCGGAAGCACAGATACGCAGTATTTT
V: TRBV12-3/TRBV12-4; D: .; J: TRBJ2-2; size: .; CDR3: CASSLAEDTGELFF; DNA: TGTGCCAGCAGTTTAGCCGAAGACACCGGGGAGCTGTTTTTT